These 28 T cell receptor beta chains originate from one sample sequenced in a study of shared clonotypes between healthy human individuals. Measured with immunoSEQ multiplex PCR; TCRdb has only the in-frame clones, and not every one. Among approximately 2.5 million clones, about 92% were seen once, and the ten largest hold around 0.15%. The sequencing sample was made of naive CD4+ T cells sorted from blood. Subset described: CD45RA+ positively selected. The receptor set was obtained from a man aged 18 to 30 in good health.

The chain is built from TRBV2 and TRBJ2-3, with TRBD2 matching 11 bases. CDR3 size: 16 residues. V gave up 4 bases and J gave up 0 bases; unmatched junction bases: 3. Per the germline V gene, CDR1 is SNHLY and CDR2 is FYNNEI. The CDR3 sequence: CASSGLAGTSTDTQYF. The CDR3 DNA follows: TGTGCCAGCAGTGGACTAGCGGGGACAAGCACAGATACGCAGTATTTT.

The gene calls are TRBV15 and TRBJ2-5; D may be TRBD2 (6 bases). The CDR3 has 14 residues. Trimming took off 0 bases at V and 4 bases at J, with 9 bases between the two ends. CDR1 and CDR2 (germline): LNHNV, YYDKDF (reference sequence). The CDR3 DNA follows: TGTGCCACCAGCAGAGATTGGGGAGGAGAGACCCAGTACTTC. The encoded protein is CATSRDWGGETQYF.

This rearrangement joins TRBV21-1 to TRBJ2-4; the table names TRBD1, a call not compared with the DNA. TRBV21-1 is a pseudogene locus. This CDR3 region has 17 residues. The CDR3 here is CASSKPYTGVAKNIQYF. The CDR3 DNA reads as TGTGCCAGCAGCAAACCATATACAGGGGTAGCCAAAAACATTCAGTACTTC.

In its sample, this clone was seen a few times. Other nucleotide sequences in the sample specify the same CDR3. The CDR3 DNA follows: TGTGCCAGCAGTTACGGGACTTCCTACGAGCAGTACTTC. This sequence encodes CASSYGTSYEQYF. The chain recombines TRBV6-6 with TRBJ2-7, with TRBD2 as a possible D gene (6 bases). This CDR3 has 13 amino acids. Trimming cost V 2 bases and J 1 base, with 6 bases left between them. The germline gives CDR1 MNHNY, CDR2 SVGAGI (reference sequence).

This rearrangement joins TRBV11-2 to TRBJ1-6; D unclear. Per the germline V gene, CDR1 is SGHAT and CDR2 is FQNNGV. V lost 6 bases and J lost 0, with 12 bases in between. There are 16 residues in the CDR3. CDR3 residues: CASSFTHSSYNSPLHF. CDR3 coding DNA: TGTGCCAGCAGTTTCACCCATAGCTCCTATAATTCACCCCTCCACTTT.

J is TRBJ1-1 and V is TRBV7-8, with no clear D. Trimming cost V 4 bases and J 3 bases, with 9 bases left between them. The germline gives CDR1 SGHVS, CDR2 FQNEAQ. The CDR3 extends over 13 amino acids. CDR3 in amino acids: CASSWGVYTEAFF. In nucleotides, the CDR3 is TGTGCCAGCAGCTGGGGAGTGTACACTGAAGCTTTCTTT.

This clone has more than one count but fewer than ten. This chain joins TRBV6-4 and TRBJ2-2; perhaps TRBD1 as D (5 bases). This CDR3 comprises 15 residues. Germline V gives CDR1 MRHNA, CDR2 SNTAGT. The V end lost 5 bases, the J end lost 3 bases, and 13 bases lay between the germline ends. The CDR3 DNA reads as TGTGCCAGCAGTCCTACCCTAGGGGACACCGGGGAGCTGTTTTTT. Translating gives CASSPTLGDTGELFF.

The chain couples TRBV5-1 to TRBJ2-5, with D perhaps matching TRBD1 (6 bases). CDR1 SGHRS and CDR2 YFSETQ come from the germline V gene. The CDR3 is made up of 14 amino acids. V shed 4 bases and J shed 5 bases, with 15 bases lying between them. CDR3 sequence: CASSVGRGGETQYF. The CDR3 nucleotides read TGCGCCAGCAGCGTGGGCAGGGGTGGGGAGACCCAGTACTTC.

The chain recombines TRBV25-1 with TRBJ2-7, with D possibly being TRBD1 (5 bases). The V gene lost 6 bases and the J gene lost 3 bases, with 18 bases spanning the gap. The germline V gene encodes CDR1 MGHDK and CDR2 SYGVNS. This CDR3 has 15 residues. In DNA, the CDR3 is TGTGCCAGCAGCGACACAGGCTCCTTGGGCTACGAGCAGTACTTC. Amino acid sequence: CASSDTGSLGYEQYF.

This clone was detected only once. The rearrangement uses TRBV6-4 and TRBJ2-5, with D hard to call. The J call may be mistaken, given a closer DNA end match to TRBJ2-7. The CDR3 spans 11 residues. CDR1 and CDR2 from the germline V gene are MRHNA and SNTAGT. This chain's CDR3 is CASPLSYEQYF. CDR3 sequence (DNA): TGTGCCAGTCCGCTATCCTACGAGCAGTACTTC.

This clone was detected once. The chain is built from TRBV6-5 and TRBJ2-1; tentatively, D is TRBD1 or TRBD2 (6 bases each). There are 15 residues in the CDR3. CDR1 is MNHEY and CDR2 is SVGAGI in the germline V gene. Trimming cost V 0 bases and J 8 bases, with 14 bases left between them. DNA for the CDR3: TGTGCCAGCAGTTACTCGGAGAGGGGGGTCTATGAGCAGTTCTTC. Protein product: CASSYSERGVYEQFF.

Of note for this clone: Other DNA sequences in this sample translate to the same CDR3. The chain uses TRBV6-1 and TRBJ1-2, with D possibly being TRBD1 (5 bases). The germline V gene encodes CDR1 MNHNS and CDR2 SASEGT. The germline V and J ends were trimmed by 2 bases and 8 bases, with 9 bases remaining between them. This CDR3 has 12 residues. The CDR3 bases are TGTGCCAGCAGTGAAAGGGGCTGGGGCTACACCTTC. Protein sequence: CASSERGWGYTF.

This clone was seen only a few times. J is TRBJ1-3 and V is TRBV5-1; 8 nucleotides align to TRBD1. V shed 0 bases, J shed 4 bases, and the junction held 12 bases outside the gene matches. This CDR3 contains 18 residues. Germline V gene lookup returns CDR1 SGHRS and CDR2 YFSETQ. As DNA, the CDR3 is TGCGCCAGCAGCTTGGGACAGGGGAGAAGATACGCCGGAAACACCATATATTTT. Translation: CASSLGQGRRYAGNTIYF. Variable domain in full (rest from reference TRBV5-1 and TRBJ1-3): KAGVTQTPRYLIKTRGQQVTLSCSPISGHRSVSWYQQTPGQGLQFLFEYFSETQRNKGNFPGRFSGRQFSNSRSEMNVSTLELGDSALYLCASSLGQGRRYAGNTIYFGEGSWLTVV.

The chain has TRBV7-2 and TRBJ2-1; 10 bases fit TRBD2. Germline V gene data show CDR1 as SGHTA and CDR2 as FQGNSA. The V gene end was trimmed by 4 bases and the J gene end by 4 bases; junction bases not matched to a gene: 10. The CDR3 loop spans 17 amino acids. The CDR3 region is CASSSPQAGGPYNEQFF. The CDR3 DNA reads as TGTGCCAGCAGCTCTCCCCAAGCGGGGGGGCCTTACAATGAGCAGTTCTTC.

The rearrangement links TRBV11-2 to TRBJ2-1; 14 bases align to TRBD2. CDR1 is SGHAT, CDR2 FQNNGV, per germline. The CDR3 runs 17 residues. J gave up 3 bases and V 5 bases, and 6 bases lay outside the gene matches. For the CDR3, the DNA is TGTGCCAGCAGCCAGGGGACTAGCGGGAGAAGCTACAATGAGCAGTTCTTC. Protein sequence: CASSQGTSGRSYNEQFF.

The chain uses TRBV5-6 and TRBJ2-7, with TRBD1 matching 7 bases. Germline values: CDR1 SGHDT, CDR2 YYEEEE. The CDR3 has 14 residues. J was trimmed by 2 bases and V by 3 bases; bases with no gene match: 5. CDR3 sequence (DNA): TGTGCCAGCAGCTATTGGACAGGAACCTACGAGCAGTACTTC. It translates to CASSYWTGTYEQYF.

The chain carries TRBV11-1 and TRBJ2-2, with 8 bases matching TRBD2. The germline V gene has CDR1 SGHAT and CDR2 FQDESV (reference sequence). The J segment lost 7 bases and the V segment lost 0 bases, leaving 10 bases of the junction unmatched. This CDR3 region has 17 residues. The CDR3 is CASSLAVTGGPDGELFF. CDR3 nucleotide sequence: TGTGCCAGCAGCTTAGCGGTGACGGGAGGGCCCGACGGGGAGCTGTTTTTT.

Concerning this clone: Distinct nucleotide sequences in the sample also encode this CDR3. V is TRBV7-9 and J is TRBJ1-1; 7 bases match TRBD1. The V and J ends lost 5 bases and 0 bases, in that order; junction bases with no gene match: 6. The CDR3 runs 15 residues. In germline, CDR1 is SEHNR, CDR2 FQNEAQ (reference sequence). The CDR3 spells CASSPRQGMNTEAFF. DNA for the CDR3: TGTGCCAGCAGCCCGCGACAGGGAATGAACACTGAAGCTTTCTTT.

The chain employs TRBV2 and TRBJ2-6; 11 positions match TRBD1. J gave up 0 bases and V 2 bases, and 3 bases lay outside the gene matches. Germline CDR1 reads SNHLY; CDR2 reads FYNNEI. This CDR3 is built from 18 residues. The CDR3 reads CASSERGQGASGANVLTF. The DNA for the CDR3 is TGTGCCAGCAGTGAACGCGGACAGGGGGCCTCTGGGGCCAACGTCCTGACTTTC.

Worth noting for this clone: Distinct nucleotide sequences in the sample also encode this CDR3. The chain carries TRBV5-1 and TRBJ1-4; D remains unclear. Trimming stripped 0 bases from V and 3 bases from J, with 6 bases between. The CDR3 loop spans 14 amino acids. Germline values: CDR1 SGHRS, CDR2 YFSETQ. The chain's CDR3 is CASSLGGANEKLFF. CDR3 DNA sequence: TGCGCCAGCAGCTTGGGCGGCGCTAATGAAAAACTGTTTTTT.

V usage is TRBV5-1 and J usage is TRBJ1-2, with 7 nucleotides matching TRBD1. The V and J ends lost 4 bases and 5 bases, in that order; junction bases with no gene match: 11. This CDR3 spans 15 amino acids. Germline V gives CDR1 SGHRS, CDR2 YFSETQ. DNA for the CDR3: TGCGCCAGCAGCCAAGGACAGGCCAAGACTTATGGCTACACCTTC. It specifies CASSQGQAKTYGYTF.

About this clone: The same CDR3 can be traced to other DNA sequences in this sample. V is TRBV7-2 and J is TRBJ1-2, with a tentative D call TRBD1 (5 bases). V lost 5 bases and J lost 2, with 6 bases in between. The CDR3 has 12 residues. Germline CDR1 reads SGHTA; CDR2 reads FQGNSA. The CDR3 nucleotides are TGTGCCAGCAGCCGGGACAACTATGGCTACACCTTC. This encodes CASSRDNYGYTF.

This clone was observed once. The CDR3, as DNA: TGTGCCAGCAGCGGGATGGCAGGGAACACCGGGGAGCTGTTTTTT. It codes for CASSGMAGNTGELFF. The V gene is TRBV7-6, the J gene TRBJ2-2, with D unresolved. V lost 5 bases to trimming and J lost 1 base, with 11 bases between them. Germline V lookup: CDR1 SGHVS, CDR2 FNYEAQ. The CDR3 extends over 15 amino acids.

This clone was recorded once. The chain combines TRBV5-8 with TRBJ2-5; unclear D gene. Trimming shortened V by 1 base and J by 5 bases, and 9 bases separated the two germline ends. CDR1 is SGHTS, CDR2 YDEGEE, per germline. CDR3 length: 13 amino acids. The CDR3 loop reads CASSLYSEETQYF. Written as DNA, the CDR3 is TGTGCCAGCAGCTTGTATTCCGAGGAGACCCAGTACTTC.

This chain uses TRBV11-2 with TRBJ2-3; D call uncertain. Per germline, CDR1 SGHAT and CDR2 FQNNGV. The CDR3 loop spans 15 amino acids. V was shortened by 3 bases and J by 2 bases, with 12 bases between the two germline ends. The CDR3 coding sequence is TGTGCCAGCAGCTTTCTGGGCTCCACCACAGATACGCAGTATTTT. Translated: CASSFLGSTTDTQYF.

The rearrangement links TRBV6-5 to TRBJ2-1; 11 bases match TRBD2. The CDR3 extends over 15 amino acids. The germline CDR1 and CDR2 sequences are MNHEY and SVGAGI. Trimming removed 0 bases from V and 9 bases from J; junction bases left unmatched: 4. CDR3 residues: CASSYSTSGTSEQFF. The CDR3 DNA reads TGTGCCAGCAGTTACTCGACTAGCGGGACTAGTGAGCAGTTCTTC.

The genes are TRBV6-1 and TRBJ2-7, with D perhaps TRBD1 (7 bases). The V gene's germline CDR1 is MNHNS and CDR2 SASEGT. The V gene lost 4 bases and the J gene lost 4 bases, with 14 bases spanning the gap. This CDR3 contains 14 residues. CDR3 residues: CASSAAQGRYEQYF. CDR3 in DNA: TGTGCCAGCAGTGCTGCACAGGGGAGGTACGAGCAGTACTTC.

The V call is TRBV14, the J call TRBJ2-7, with 8 bases matching TRBD1. This CDR3 has 15 residues. Germline assignment: CDR1 SGHDN and CDR2 FVKESK. The J segment lost 0 bases and the V segment lost 4 bases, leaving 5 bases of the junction unmatched. This CDR3 reads CASSLRTGSSYEQYF. The CDR3 DNA is TGTGCCAGCAGCCTTCGGACAGGGAGCTCCTACGAGCAGTACTTC.